This T cell receptor (beta chain) is from a study of neoadjuvant anti-PD-1 for oral cavity cancer. Study outcomes and limitations: Each response group had just a few patients in TCR analyses.

The method was immunoSEQ multiplex PCR; TCRdb's version includes in-frame clones alone and lacks a portion of them. The profile covers around 13,000 clones, with over 70% appearing a single time and roughly 2.2% taken by the ten largest. A remark on this clone: Its specificity is not known.

The germline gives CDR1 MDHEN, CDR2 SYDVKM. The germline V and J ends were trimmed by 2 bases and 4 bases, with 17 bases remaining between them. The CDR3 has 16 amino acids. This sample's time point: after neoadjuvant nivolumab, at surgical resection. The input for sequencing was PBMCs, taken after nivolumab (anti-PD-1) treatment. The receptor comes from a person between 35 and 79 years old with oral cavity squamous cell carcinoma. The chain employs TRBV28 and TRBJ1-2, with no clear D. As DNA, the CDR3 is TGTGCCAGCAGTTTAGGGTGGCTGAGACATAGCTATGGCTACACCTTC. It codes for CASSLGWLRHSYGYTF.